This T cell receptor (beta chain) was identified in a study of Ad26.COV2.S vaccination and SARS-CoV-2 variants. The method was immunoSEQ multiplex PCR; TCRdb's version includes in-frame clones alone and lacks a portion of them. The repertoire holds about 350,000 clones, with 75% to 90% as singletons. Study-wide points: Breadth measured for non-spike TCRs was similar across vaccine and placebo recipients. There was a possibility that the TCR breadth and depth analyses underestimated total T cell responses.

For this clone: Antigen unknown.

Treatment reported: about 20 received Ad26.COV2.S at low or high dose, single or two shots; a few received placebo; per-sample allocation not given. Collection of samples fell on day 63 after the first vaccine or placebo injection. Germline CDR1 reads MNHNY; CDR2 reads SVGAGI (reference sequence). This CDR3 is 11 amino acids long. The V and J ends lost 2 bases and 6 bases respectively, with 2 bases between them. This sample comprised peripheral blood, obtained in a trial of Ad26.COV2.S vaccine versus placebo. This chain links TRBV6-6 with TRBJ2-1; no reliable D call. The sequence came from a person aged 18-60 years who received the Ad26.COV2.S COVID-19 vaccine or a placebo. The CDR3 DNA follows: TGTGCCAGCAGTTACGCCAATGAGCAGTTCTTC. Its protein product is CASSYANEQFF.